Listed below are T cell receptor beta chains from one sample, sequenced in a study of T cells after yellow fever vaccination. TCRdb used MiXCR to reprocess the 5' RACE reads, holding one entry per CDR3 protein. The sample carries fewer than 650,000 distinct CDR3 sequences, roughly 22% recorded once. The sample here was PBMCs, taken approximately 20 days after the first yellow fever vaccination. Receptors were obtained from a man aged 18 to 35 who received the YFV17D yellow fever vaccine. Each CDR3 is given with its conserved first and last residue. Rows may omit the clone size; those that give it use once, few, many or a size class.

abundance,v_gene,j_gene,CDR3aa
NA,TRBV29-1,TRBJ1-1,CSVGGTGGGNTEAFF
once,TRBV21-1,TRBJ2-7,CASSRITGTDTYEQYF
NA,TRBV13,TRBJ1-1,CASSPIPGQGRTEAFF
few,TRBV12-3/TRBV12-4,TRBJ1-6,CASSFGIEGSPLHF
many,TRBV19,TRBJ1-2,CASKGPDYTF
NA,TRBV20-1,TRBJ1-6,CSARAPRPYSPLHF
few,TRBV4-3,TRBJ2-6,CASSQDRALPNSGANVLTF
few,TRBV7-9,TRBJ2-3,CSTGGNTDTQYF
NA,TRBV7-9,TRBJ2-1,CASSPTRRAYNEQFF
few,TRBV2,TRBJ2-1,CASRFDRGRDEQFF
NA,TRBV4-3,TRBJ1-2,CASSSAAGRYGYTF
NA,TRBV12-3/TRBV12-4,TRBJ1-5,CASSWDGGNQPQHF
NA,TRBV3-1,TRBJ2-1,CASSRGSGGGSGEQFF
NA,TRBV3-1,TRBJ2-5,CASSRLGRGKETQYF
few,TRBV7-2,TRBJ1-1,CASSPGRQNTEAFF
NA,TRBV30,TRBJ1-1,CAWSTAGNTEAFF
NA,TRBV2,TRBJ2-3,CASTAGSTDTQYF
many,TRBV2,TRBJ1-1,CASEVAGGHTEAFF
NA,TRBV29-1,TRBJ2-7,CSVVTSGTYEQYF
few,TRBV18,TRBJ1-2,CASSLSSADYGYTF
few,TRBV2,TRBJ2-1,CASQTGPFDEQFF
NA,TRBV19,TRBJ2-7,CASSMGGPDRLDSYEQYF
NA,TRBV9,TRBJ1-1,CASSVGLGRDSFEAFF
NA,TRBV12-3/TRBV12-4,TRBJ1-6,CASSISDRDSPLHF
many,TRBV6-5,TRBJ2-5,CASSSTGGRETQYF
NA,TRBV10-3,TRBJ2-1,CAISERGVSYNEQFF
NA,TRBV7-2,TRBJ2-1,CASSLVRGGAGMDEQFF
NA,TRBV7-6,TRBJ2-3,CASSLLAGITDTQYF
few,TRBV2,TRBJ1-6,CASKDEGSPLHF
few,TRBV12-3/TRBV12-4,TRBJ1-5,CASNRQGPNQPQHF
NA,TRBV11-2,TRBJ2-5,CASSSEGQALATQYF
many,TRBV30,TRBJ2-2,CAWSENGELFF
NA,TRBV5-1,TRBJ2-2,CASSSVTRPGELFF
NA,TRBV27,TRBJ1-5,CASMLAPGTGFNQPQHF
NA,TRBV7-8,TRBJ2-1,CASSFVVSSNEQFF
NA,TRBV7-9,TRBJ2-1,CASSLQVSGGEQFF
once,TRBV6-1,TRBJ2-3,CASTQTVTTDTQYF
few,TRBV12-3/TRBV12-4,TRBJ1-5,CASSTGPGGNQPQHF
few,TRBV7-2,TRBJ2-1,CASSERGSVRNEQFF
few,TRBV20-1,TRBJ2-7,CSANGNTYEQYF
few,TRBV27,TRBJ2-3,CASSLRTSGGFADTQYF
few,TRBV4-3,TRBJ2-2,CASSQASGAWAGELFF
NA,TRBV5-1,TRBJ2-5,CASRGQLLGETQYF
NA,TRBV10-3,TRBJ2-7,CAISDLLKGRSGYEQYF
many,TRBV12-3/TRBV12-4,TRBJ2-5,CASRGRSETQYF
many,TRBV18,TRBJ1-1,CARPPPNTEAFF
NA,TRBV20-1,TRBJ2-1,CSAMGGRGEQFF
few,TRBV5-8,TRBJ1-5,CASSGGLTHSNQPQHF
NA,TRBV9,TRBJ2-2,CASSHAGQGHTGELFF
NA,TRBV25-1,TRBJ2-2,CASSEWRQGDTGELFF
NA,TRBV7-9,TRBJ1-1,CASSSHQGQGTEAFF
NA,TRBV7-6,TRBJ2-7,CASSLTREGQYF
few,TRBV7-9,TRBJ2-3,CASSSRGSPDTQYF
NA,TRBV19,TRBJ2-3,CASKGTSPAGRTQYF